Below, 4 T cell receptor beta chains from the same sample are listed, as sequenced in a study of blood T cells in healthy people across ages. Through a sample-barcoded 5' primer and a J-beta primer mix, a second PCR was run for roughly 6 to 12 cycles. TCRdb reprocessed the 5' RACE reads with MiXCR, giving one entry per CDR3 protein. The sample records approximately 830,000 distinct CDR3 sequences, approximately 59% being singletons. Material for sequencing was blood. These receptors all come from a man aged 25-45 years in good health.

The table lists this clonotype with a few counts. The V gene is TRBV7-9, the J gene TRBJ2-6, with TRBD1 matching over 9 bases. V shed 4 bases, J shed 6 bases, and the junction held 7 bases outside the gene matches. The CDR3 totals 16 residues. From germline, CDR1 is SEHNR and CDR2 FQNEAQ (reference sequence). DNA of the CDR3: TGTGCCAGCAGCTCGGACAGGGGCTTAGTGGCCAACGTCCTGACTTTC. Translating gives CASSSDRGLVANVLTF.

V usage is TRBV10-3 and J usage is TRBJ2-7, with 7 bases fitting TRBD1. Germline lookup yields CDR1 ENHRY and CDR2 SYGVKD. The CDR3 is 17 residues long. V lost 4 bases, J lost 3 bases, and 15 bases stayed unmatched. The CDR3 nucleotides read TGTGCCATCAGTGCGGCCAGGGGGTCCTTCGAGGGCTACGAGCAGTACTTC. Translated, it gives CAISAARGSFEGYEQYF.

This clonotype was recorded a few times. The chain has TRBV28 and TRBJ2-5; no reliable D call. Trimming took off 0 bases at V and 1 base at J, with 9 bases between the two ends. The length of the CDR3 is 15 residues. Germline lookup yields CDR1 MDHEN and CDR2 SYDVKM. The CDR3 DNA sequence: TGTGCCAGCAGTTTATGGAAGATACGCCAAGAGACCCAGTACTTC. It encodes CASSLWKIRQETQYF.

J is TRBJ2-7 and V is TRBV29-1; D not certain. The assigned J gene may be wrong: the sequence end matches TRBJ2-4 better. CDR3 length: 12 amino acids. Germline V gene data show CDR1 as SQVTM and CDR2 as ANQGSEA. The CDR3 DNA reads TGCAGCGTTGATGACACCGAAAACATTCAGTACTTC. The encoded protein is CSVDDTENIQYF.